A few counts support the clone carrying this T cell receptor (beta chain). The antigen is undetermined. Germline V CDR1 and CDR2: SEHNR, FQNEAQ (reference sequence). After removal of 4 bases from V and 3 bases from J, the junction contained 12 bases not matched to a gene. The CDR3 has 17 residues. It was through 5'RACE template switching that TCR cDNA was made, with a universal primer site and UMIs added. MiXCR was run by TCRdb on the 5' RACE reads, yielding one entry per CDR3 protein. In the table there are roughly 330,000 distinct CDR3 sequences, roughly 7% of which are singletons. The sample is drawn from a study of T cells after yellow fever vaccination. Study-level results: Abundant clonotypes from the bulk population could contaminate FACS-sorted repertoires. Post-booster reappearance was seen for most primary-vaccination clones (nearly 97% CD4, 88% CD8). Weaker overall, the secondary response nonetheless peaked faster (day 5 versus 15).

V is TRBV7-9 and J is TRBJ2-3, with 8 bases matching TRBD1. The source was PBMCs, collected approximately 47 days after the first yellow fever vaccination. This TCR came from a man aged 18 to 35 who received the YFV17D yellow fever vaccine. For the CDR3, the DNA is TGTGCCAGCAGCTCATTACAGGGGGAAGGAGAGACAGATACGCAGTATTTT. It codes for CASSSLQGEGETDTQYF.